The following is a T cell receptor beta chain sequence with its context. Its cognate antigen is unknown. This entry is derived from a study of blood T cells in healthy people across ages. Sample-barcoded 5' priming and a J-beta primer mix drove a second PCR of roughly 6 to 12 cycles. Every cDNA molecule carried a tag from a template-switch adaptor bearing 12 random nucleotides. Per sample, CDR3-containing paired-end reads numbered at least 2.5 million. TCRdb recomputed calls from the 5' RACE reads with MiXCR, one row per CDR3 protein. This table holds about 1.4 million distinct CDR3 sequences, around 59% found once. The CDR3 has 15 residues. V was clipped by 6 bases and J by 3 bases; unmatched bases: 6. From germline, CDR1 is MNHEY and CDR2 SVGAGI. General study points: With donor CMV status unknown, expanded clonotype changes were possibly confounded.

In terms of origin and age, donors were healthy Caucasian individuals from Russia aged roughly 6 to 95. This rearrangement joins TRBV6-5 to TRBJ2-1; the match to TRBD1 covers 9 bases. Material for sequencing was blood. This TCR came from a man between 18 and 35 years old in good health. The CDR3 sequence: CASSAEGQGYNEQFF. CDR3 nucleotide sequence: TGTGCCAGCAGCGCCGAGGGACAGGGCTACAATGAGCAGTTCTTC.